A single sample is the source of the 30 T cell receptor beta chains below, sequenced in a study of blood T cell repertoires in COVID-19. Measured with immunoSEQ multiplex PCR; TCRdb has only the in-frame clones, and not every one. The table records around 67,000 clones, approximately 90% of them present only once. The source material was peripheral blood. Every receptor here comes from a woman older than 75 with acute or convalescent COVID-19.

The chain is built from TRBV5-1 and TRBJ1-2, with no clear D. Germline V lookup: CDR1 SGHRS, CDR2 YFSETQ. Trimming stripped 4 bases from V and 3 bases from J, with 22 bases between. CDR3 size: 17 residues. CDR3 sequence (DNA): TGCGCCAGCAGCAACACAAGCCTCGTAGGCGGTCACTATGGCTACACCTTC. Translated, it gives CASSNTSLVGGHYGYTF. Supplemented by reference TRBV5-1 and TRBJ1-2, the full variable domain reads KAGVTQTPRYLIKTRGQQVTLSCSPISGHRSVSWYQQTPGQGLQFLFEYFSETQRNKGNFPGRFSGRQFSNSRSEMNVSTLELGDSALYLCASSNTSLVGGHYGYTFGSGTRLTVV.

This sequence joins TRBV7-8 and TRBJ2-5; TRBD2 is a possible D gene (6 bases). The V gene lost 4 bases and the J gene lost 5 bases, with 11 bases spanning the gap. This CDR3 comprises 13 residues. Germline V gives CDR1 SGHVS, CDR2 FQNEAQ. This CDR3 is CASSWDFWETQYF. CDR3 in DNA: TGTGCCAGCAGCTGGGACTTCTGGGAGACCCAGTACTTC.

This clone came up once. V is TRBV5-1 and J is TRBJ2-7; TRBD2 agrees at 8 bases. V shed 4 bases and J 2 bases; nucleotides not matched to a gene: 2. Germline assignment: CDR1 SGHRS and CDR2 YFSETQ. The CDR3 consists of 13 residues. CDR3 sequence reads: CASSRGGTYEQYF. CDR3 nucleotides: TGCGCCAGCAGCCGCGGGGGGACCTACGAGCAGTACTTC. The entire variable domain, with the rest obtained from reference TRBV5-1 and TRBJ2-7, is as follows: KAGVTQTPRYLIKTRGQQVTLSCSPISGHRSVSWYQQTPGQGLQFLFEYFSETQRNKGNFPGRFSGRQFSNSRSEMNVSTLELGDSALYLCASSRGGTYEQYFGPGTRLTVT.

The chain employs TRBV18 and TRBJ1-1; D may be TRBD1 (5 bases). V gave up 11 bases and J gave up 6 bases, with 16 bases separating them. The CDR3 covers 12 residues. Germline V gives CDR1 KGHSH, CDR2 LQKENI. The CDR3 spells CASGGGIAEAFF. The CDR3 nucleotides are TGTGCCTCCGGGGGAGGAATCGCTGAAGCTTTCTTT.

The chain employs TRBV10-2 and TRBJ1-2, with unresolved D. The length of the CDR3 is 14 residues. In germline, CDR1 is WSHSY, CDR2 SAAADI. V lost 3 bases and J lost 6, with 14 bases in between. CDR3 sequence: CASSDPGMLDGYTF. The CDR3 bases are TGCGCCAGCAGTGACCCGGGGATGCTGGATGGCTACACCTTC.

The chain carries TRBV15 and TRBJ2-2; possible D gene TRBD1, 6 bases. Between the trimmed V and J ends, which lost 0 bases and 6 bases, there was a span of 11 bases. Germline-derived CDR1 and CDR2 are LNHNV and YYDKDF (reference sequence). The CDR3 has 15 amino acids. CDR3 sequence (DNA): TGTGCCACCAGCAGAGATCGAAACAGGGCCGGGGAGCTGTTTTTT. Translated, it gives CATSRDRNRAGELFF.

This clone has more than one count but fewer than ten. The genes are TRBV19 and TRBJ2-7; D is ambiguous. The germline V and J ends were trimmed by 2 bases and 3 bases, with 8 bases remaining between them. Germline V CDR1 and CDR2: LNHDA, SQIVND (reference sequence). The length of the CDR3 is 13 residues. CDR3 in amino acids: CASSILGNYEQYF. The CDR3 DNA sequence: TGTGCCAGTAGTATACTAGGAAACTACGAGCAGTACTTC.

This chain links TRBV7-2 with TRBJ2-2; TRBD2 matches 11 bases. V lost 4 bases and J lost 3; bases outside the gene matches: 7. This CDR3 comprises 17 residues. Per germline, CDR1 SGHTA and CDR2 FQGNSA. In nucleotides, the CDR3 is TGTGCCAGCAGCTCGGTAGCGGGAGGGCCTTACACCGGGGAGCTGTTTTTT. It translates to CASSSVAGGPYTGELFF.

This clone appeared a single time. The chain combines TRBV4-3 with TRBJ1-5; D is possibly TRBD1 (6 bases). Trimming cost V 0 bases and J 2 bases, with 11 bases left between them. CDR1 and CDR2 (germline): LGHNA, YSLEER. The CDR3 is made up of 16 amino acids. The CDR3 DNA reads as TGCGCCAGCAGCCAAGATCTTGCAGGGGGCAATCAGCCCCAGCATTTT. Residues: CASSQDLAGGNQPQHF.

The genes are TRBV28 and TRBJ1-2; 8 positions match TRBD1. The CDR3 totals 14 residues. Germline CDR1 is MDHEN and CDR2 is SYDVKM. Germline trimming cut 6 bases from V and 2 bases from J; bases unmatched to any gene: 5. The CDR3 sequence: CASSSGTGNYGYTF. DNA for the CDR3: TGTGCCAGCAGCTCCGGGACAGGCAACTATGGCTACACCTTC.

The chain couples TRBV6-5 to TRBJ1-1, with D tentatively TRBD1 (5 bases). Germline V gene lookup returns CDR1 MNHEY and CDR2 SVGAGI. Trimming pared 6 bases from V and 1 base from J, leaving 12 bases between. CDR3 size: 14 residues. The CDR3 DNA is TGTGCCAGCAGGAAAGGGGTGGGGAACACTGAAGCTTTCTTT. The encoded protein is CASRKGVGNTEAFF.

The J gene is TRBJ1-1, the V gene TRBV4-1, with D maybe TRBD1 (5 bases). Germline loops: CDR1 MGHRA, CDR2 YSYEKL. V was pared by 4 bases and J by 4 bases, with 19 bases between. This CDR3 contains 16 residues. CDR3 loop: CASSPLGGGGSTEAFF. In DNA, the CDR3 is TGCGCCAGCAGCCCCCTTGGCGGGGGGGGAAGCACTGAAGCTTTCTTT.

This clone was counted a single time. The rearrangement joins TRBV5-3 to TRBJ1-1; TRBD1 might be the D (6 bases). TRBV5-3 qualifies as an ORF whose function is uncertain. The CDR3 loop spans 15 amino acids. Trimming left V 3 bases short and J 1 base short, with 13 bases between. The CDR3 DNA sequence: TGTGCCAGAAGCTCATCAGCGGGACAGAACACTGAAGCTTTCTTT. Its translation: CARSSSAGQNTEAFF.

V is TRBV15 and J is TRBJ2-7; tentatively, D is TRBD1 (5 bases). The germline V gene has CDR1 LNHNV and CDR2 YYDKDF (reference sequence). Trimming removed 3 bases from V and 2 bases from J, with 11 bases in between. The CDR3 has 14 residues. In DNA form, the CDR3 reads TGTGCCACCAGCAGGTACAGGCCCCCCTACGAGCAGTACTTC. Translated: CATSRYRPPYEQYF.

This clone turned up a few times. This chain joins TRBV30 and TRBJ2-3, with 10 bases matching TRBD1. The V and J ends lost 2 bases and 7 bases, in that order; junction bases with no gene match: 6. The CDR3 runs to 14 residues. CDR1 GTSNPN and CDR2 SVGIG come from the germline V gene (reference sequence). CDR3 region: CAWSLRDRGNTQYF. CDR3 DNA: TGTGCCTGGAGTCTAAGGGACAGGGGTAATACGCAGTATTTT.

Only one count was recorded for this clone. CDR3 sequence reads: CASSSGQLSNQPQHF. The CDR3 DNA reads TGTGCCAGCAGTTCGGGACAGCTTAGCAATCAGCCCCAGCATTTT. J is TRBJ1-5 and V is TRBV6-2 or TRBV6-3; 7 nucleotides match TRBD1. Germline V gives CDR1 MNHEY, CDR2 SVGEGT. J was trimmed by 0 bases and V by 4 bases; bases with no gene match: 3. The CDR3 runs 15 residues.

The chain joins TRBV18 to TRBJ2-2, with 7 bases fitting TRBD1. Germline CDR1 is KGHSH and CDR2 is LQKENI. The CDR3 is 18 amino acids. The V segment lost 3 bases and the J segment 0 bases; nucleotides outside the gene matches: 10. CDR3 amino acids: CASSPLRQGPPNTGELFF. The CDR3 DNA is TGTGCCAGCTCACCTCTAAGACAGGGACCCCCGAACACCGGGGAGCTGTTTTTT.

The chain couples TRBV6-4 to TRBJ1-4; a weak D match, TRBD1 (6 bases). The V end lost 3 bases, the J end lost 4 bases, and 21 bases lay between the germline ends. Germline CDR1 MRHNA, CDR2 SNTAGT. This CDR3 is 18 amino acids long. The CDR3 reads CASSDVGAPGLINEKLFF. The CDR3 DNA sequence: TGTGCCAGCAGTGATGTGGGGGCGCCAGGGCTAATTAATGAAAAACTGTTTTTT.

The chain couples TRBV7-2 to TRBJ2-7; a weak D match, TRBD1 (5 bases). The CDR3 runs 14 residues. Germline assignment: CDR1 SGHTA and CDR2 FQGNSA. Trimming stripped 4 bases from V and 4 bases from J, with 14 bases between. The CDR3 loop is CASSSAYRFYEQYF. CDR3 bases: TGTGCCAGCAGCTCCGCCTACAGGTTTTACGAGCAGTACTTC.

The V and J genes are TRBV4-2 and TRBJ2-1; TRBD2 is a possible D gene (5 bases). The germline CDR1 and CDR2 sequences are LGHNA and YNFKEQ. The CDR3 loop spans 15 amino acids. Trimming pared 0 bases from V and 9 bases from J, leaving 15 bases between. Here the CDR3 reads CASSQDLAGMSEQFF. The CDR3 DNA reads as TGTGCCAGCAGCCAAGATTTGGCGGGCATGAGTGAGCAGTTCTTC.

This chain uses TRBV5-4 with TRBJ2-2; D unresolved. V lost 4 bases to trimming and J lost 0 bases, with 16 bases between them. The germline V gene has CDR1 SGHNT and CDR2 YYREEE (reference sequence). The CDR3 extends over 17 amino acids. CDR3 loop: CASSRRWNTANTGELFF. The CDR3 DNA sequence: TGTGCCAGCAGCCGGAGATGGAATACCGCGAACACCGGGGAGCTGTTTTTT.

The V call is TRBV5-1, the J call TRBJ2-7, with 7 bases aligning to TRBD1. This CDR3 region has 15 residues. After removal of 4 bases from V and 3 bases from J, the junction contained 10 bases not matched to a gene. Germline V CDR1 and CDR2: SGHRS, YFSETQ. CDR3: CASSQGGSLYYEQYF. The CDR3 coding sequence is TGCGCCAGCAGCCAAGGGGGCTCCCTTTACTACGAGCAGTACTTC.

V usage is TRBV27 and J usage is TRBJ2-1; TRBD2 matches at 11 bases. V was clipped by 6 bases and J by 12 bases; unmatched bases: 13. This CDR3 has 15 residues. Germline V gene lookup returns CDR1 MNHEY and CDR2 SMNVEV (reference sequence). The CDR3 DNA follows: TGTGCCAGCAGGAGCATTAGCGGGGGGGCCCCATCGCAGTTCTTC. It specifies CASRSISGGAPSQFF.

The chain recombines TRBV19 with TRBJ1-5; TRBD1 aligns across 7 bases. CDR1 and CDR2 (germline): LNHDA, SQIVND (reference sequence). The length of the CDR3 is 16 residues. V was clipped by 4 bases and J by 0 bases; unmatched bases: 6. The CDR3 DNA sequence: TGTGCCAGTAGTACATCCGGGACAGCTAGCAATCAGCCCCAGCATTTT. The encoded protein is CASSTSGTASNQPQHF.

This chain links TRBV29-1 with TRBJ1-2; a possible D gene is TRBD1 (5 bases). From germline, CDR1 is SQVTM and CDR2 ANQGSEA. The CDR3 is 12 amino acids. V gave up 3 bases and J gave up 4 bases, with 9 bases separating them. In nucleotides, the CDR3 is TGCAGCGTTGACGGGGGGTTCTATGGCTACACCTTC. Its translation: CSVDGGFYGYTF.

This rearrangement joins TRBV2 to TRBJ1-5; weak D call: TRBD1 (5 bases). CDR1 and CDR2 (germline): SNHLY, FYNNEI. The CDR3 is made up of 12 amino acids. The V end was cut by 8 bases, the J end by 1 base, with 6 bases between. The CDR3, as DNA: TGTGCCAGCCGGGGGAGCAATCAGCCCCAGCATTTT. Translation gives CASRGSNQPQHF.

The chain links TRBV11-2 to TRBJ2-5, with D perhaps matching TRBD1 (6 bases). Germline V gene lookup returns CDR1 SGHAT and CDR2 FQNNGV. Trimming stripped 0 bases from V and 4 bases from J, with 21 bases between. This CDR3 has 18 residues. The DNA for the CDR3 is TGTGCCAGCAGCTTAGAGGGTTTGGTGGGGGCAGGGGTAGAGACCCAGTACTTC. Its protein is CASSLEGLVGAGVETQYF.

This chain links TRBV19 with TRBJ2-7; possibly TRBD2 for D (5 bases). Germline V gene lookup returns CDR1 LNHDA and CDR2 SQIVND (reference sequence). CDR3 length: 14 residues. Trimming pared 4 bases from V and 4 bases from J, leaving 14 bases between. The CDR3 loop is CASSTVSGGYEQYF. DNA for the CDR3: TGTGCCAGTAGTACGGTCTCTGGCGGGTACGAGCAGTACTTC.

The chain employs TRBV19 and TRBJ1-5, with unresolved D. The CDR3 has 13 amino acids. The V gene's germline CDR1 is LNHDA and CDR2 SQIVND (reference sequence). V lost 5 bases to trimming and J lost 4 bases, with 9 bases between them. DNA for the CDR3: TGTGCCAGTAGTCTGACTACAAATCAGCCCCAGCATTTT. It encodes CASSLTTNQPQHF.

This chain links TRBV30 with TRBJ2-2; no clear D gene. Trimming shortened V by 2 bases and J by 4 bases, and 11 bases separated the two germline ends. CDR3 size: 14 residues. CDR1 is GTSNPN and CDR2 is SVGIG in the germline V gene (reference sequence). The CDR3 nucleotides are TGTGCCTGGAGTTATAATAGAGTCACCGGGGAGCTGTTTTTT. Protein product: CAWSYNRVTGELFF.